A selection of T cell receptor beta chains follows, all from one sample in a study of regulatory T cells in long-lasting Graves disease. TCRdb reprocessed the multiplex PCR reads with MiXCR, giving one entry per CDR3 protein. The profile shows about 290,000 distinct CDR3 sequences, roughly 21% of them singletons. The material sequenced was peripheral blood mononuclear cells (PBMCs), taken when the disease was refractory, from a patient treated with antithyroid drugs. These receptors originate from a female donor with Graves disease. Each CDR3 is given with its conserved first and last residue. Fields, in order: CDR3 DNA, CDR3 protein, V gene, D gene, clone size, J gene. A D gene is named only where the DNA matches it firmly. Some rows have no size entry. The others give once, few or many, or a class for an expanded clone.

CDR3 DNA: TGCGCCAGCAGCCAACTGGTCCGGGAATGGAGAGGCTACACCTTC
CDR3 protein: CASSQLVREWRGYTF
V gene: TRBV4-1
D gene: -
clone size: -
J gene: TRBJ1-2

CDR3 DNA: TGTGCCAGCAGCACCGAGGGGGCGCACGGCTACGAGCAGTACTTC
CDR3 protein: CASSTEGAHGYEQYF
V gene: TRBV6-2/TRBV6-3
D gene: TRBD1
clone size: few
J gene: TRBJ2-7

CDR3 DNA: TGTGCCAGCAGTATGACAACCCCGGGTAATTCACCCCTCCACTTT
CDR3 protein: CASSMTTPGNSPLHF
V gene: TRBV7-9
D gene: -
clone size: -
J gene: TRBJ1-6

CDR3 DNA: TGTGCCAGCAGTTTACATAGCTCCTACGAGCAGTACTTC
CDR3 protein: CASSLHSSYEQYF
V gene: TRBV12-3/TRBV12-4
D gene: -
clone size: many
J gene: TRBJ2-7

CDR3 DNA: TGTGCCAGCAGCCCAATAGGACAGCCCCAGCATTTT
CDR3 protein: CASSPIGQPQHF
V gene: TRBV7-2
D gene: -
clone size: many
J gene: TRBJ1-5

CDR3 DNA: TGTGCCAGCAGTTACCGCAAGAACACTGAAGCTTTCTTT
CDR3 protein: CASSYRKNTEAFF
V gene: TRBV27
D gene: -
clone size: few
J gene: TRBJ1-1

CDR3 DNA: TGCAGTGCGGATTCTCCTAGCGGCCAAGAGACCCAGTACTTC
CDR3 protein: CSADSPSGQETQYF
V gene: TRBV20-1
D gene: TRBD2
clone size: -
J gene: TRBJ2-5

CDR3 DNA: TGTGCCAGCAGTTCCTACAGCTCTGGAAACACCATATATTTT
CDR3 protein: CASSSYSSGNTIYF
V gene: TRBV28
D gene: -
clone size: -
J gene: TRBJ1-3

CDR3 DNA: TGTGCCAGCAGCCCAGTGGGACTAGCGGGAGTGGCTGGGTACGAGCAGTACTTC
CDR3 protein: CASSPVGLAGVAGYEQYF
V gene: TRBV7-8
D gene: TRBD2
clone size: few
J gene: TRBJ2-7

CDR3 DNA: TGCGCCAGCAGCTCCGACAGGCTGGGGGAGACCCAGTACTTC
CDR3 protein: CASSSDRLGETQYF
V gene: TRBV5-1
D gene: -
clone size: -
J gene: TRBJ2-5

CDR3 DNA: TGCAGTGCCTCGGGACAGGCCAACTCTGGAAACACCATATATTTT
CDR3 protein: CSASGQANSGNTIYF
V gene: TRBV20-1
D gene: TRBD1
clone size: few
J gene: TRBJ1-3

CDR3 DNA: TGTGCCAGCAGTCGCGGGTTTAATAGAAACACCATATATTTT
CDR3 protein: CASSRGFNRNTIYF
V gene: TRBV12-3/TRBV12-4
D gene: -
clone size: many
J gene: TRBJ1-3

CDR3 DNA: TGCAGTGCTAGAGATCACAGGGGGCGAGAAAAACTGTTTTTT
CDR3 protein: CSARDHRGREKLFF
V gene: TRBV20-1
D gene: TRBD1
clone size: -
J gene: TRBJ1-4

CDR3 DNA: TGTGCCAGCACCAGGCGCTCCGACTATGGCTACACCTTC
CDR3 protein: CASTRRSDYGYTF
V gene: TRBV2
D gene: -
clone size: many
J gene: TRBJ1-2

CDR3 DNA: TGTGCCAGCAGCTTAGCGGGGCTTACCCATCAAGAGACCCAGTACTTC
CDR3 protein: CASSLAGLTHQETQYF
V gene: TRBV7-9
D gene: -
clone size: -
J gene: TRBJ2-5

CDR3 DNA: TGTGCCAGCAGCTTAGTCCGAGACCAACGCTCCTACGAGCAGTACTTC
CDR3 protein: CASSLVRDQRSYEQYF
V gene: TRBV11-2
D gene: -
clone size: many
J gene: TRBJ2-7

CDR3 DNA: TGTGCCACCGAGGAGGGGAACACCGGGGAGCTGTTTTTT
CDR3 protein: CATEEGNTGELFF
V gene: TRBV24-1
D gene: -
clone size: few
J gene: TRBJ2-2

CDR3 DNA: TGTGCCAGCAGTTTTTCAGGGGGCTCTGGGGCCAACGTCCTGACTTTC
CDR3 protein: CASSFSGGSGANVLTF
V gene: TRBV6-9
D gene: TRBD1
clone size: few
J gene: TRBJ2-6

CDR3 DNA: TGTGCCAGCAGTGACCGACTCCGTAGCAATCAGCCCCAGCATTTT
CDR3 protein: CASSDRLRSNQPQHF
V gene: TRBV6-1
D gene: -
clone size: many
J gene: TRBJ1-5

CDR3 DNA: TGTGCCAGCAGTTTTGCAGACTATGGCTACACCTTC
CDR3 protein: CASSFADYGYTF
V gene: TRBV12-3/TRBV12-4
D gene: -
clone size: -
J gene: TRBJ1-2

CDR3 DNA: TGTGCCAGCATTATGAGGGGAGCTGACACCTTC
CDR3 protein: CASIMRGADTF
V gene: TRBV2
D gene: -
clone size: many
J gene: TRBJ1-2

CDR3 DNA: TGTGCCAGCAGTTACGGACTATCTTCCTACGAGCAGTACTTC
CDR3 protein: CASSYGLSSYEQYF
V gene: TRBV6-5
D gene: -
clone size: many
J gene: TRBJ2-7

CDR3 DNA: TGTGCCAGCAGTACCAGGACAGGGGACTACGAGCAGTACTTC
CDR3 protein: CASSTRTGDYEQYF
V gene: TRBV6-1
D gene: TRBD1
clone size: many
J gene: TRBJ2-7

CDR3 DNA: TGTGCCAGCAGCCACTATAGCGGGAGTCCCTACGAGCAGTACTTC
CDR3 protein: CASSHYSGSPYEQYF
V gene: TRBV11-2
D gene: TRBD2
clone size: many
J gene: TRBJ2-7

CDR3 DNA: TGTGCCAGCTGGGGTGAAGGGGCCAACGTCCTGACTTTC
CDR3 protein: CASWGEGANVLTF
V gene: TRBV7-9
D gene: -
clone size: few
J gene: TRBJ2-6

CDR3 DNA: TGTGCCAGCACGGGCGCCTTCGAGCAGTACTTC
CDR3 protein: CASTGAFEQYF
V gene: TRBV28
D gene: -
clone size: few
J gene: TRBJ2-7

CDR3 DNA: TGTGCCAGCAGCTACCCCAGCCAAGAGACCCAGTACTTC
CDR3 protein: CASSYPSQETQYF
V gene: TRBV7-9
D gene: -
clone size: many
J gene: TRBJ2-5

CDR3 DNA: TGTGCCAGCCGACAGACGGGCACCGGGGAGCTGTTTTTT
CDR3 protein: CASRQTGTGELFF
V gene: TRBV2
D gene: -
clone size: many
J gene: TRBJ2-2

CDR3 DNA: TGTGCCAGCAGCTTAGCGGGTCAGTTCTACGAGCAGTACTTC
CDR3 protein: CASSLAGQFYEQYF
V gene: TRBV7-8
D gene: -
clone size: few
J gene: TRBJ2-7

CDR3 DNA: TGTGCCAGCAGCTTATATAGGAGACGGGAAGATACGCAGTATTTT
CDR3 protein: CASSLYRRREDTQYF
V gene: TRBV7-2
D gene: -
clone size: -
J gene: TRBJ2-3

CDR3 DNA: TGTGCCAGCAGCTTATCTACATCAAACACTGAAGCTTTCTTT
CDR3 protein: CASSLSTSNTEAFF
V gene: TRBV7-3
D gene: -
clone size: few
J gene: TRBJ1-1

CDR3 DNA: TGCAGTGCTAGTACCAGCGGGAGTGATGAGCAGTTCTTC
CDR3 protein: CSASTSGSDEQFF
V gene: TRBV20-1
D gene: TRBD2
clone size: -
J gene: TRBJ2-1

CDR3 DNA: TGCAGTGCTAGAGATTTTCGGGAGGGCGGGGAGCTGTTTTTT
CDR3 protein: CSARDFREGGELFF
V gene: TRBV20-1
D gene: TRBD2
clone size: -
J gene: TRBJ2-2

CDR3 DNA: TGTGCCAGCAGCTTATGGGGAGAAGACACTGAAGCTTTCTTT
CDR3 protein: CASSLWGEDTEAFF
V gene: TRBV7-2
D gene: -
clone size: few
J gene: TRBJ1-1

CDR3 DNA: TGTGCCAGCAGCTTTGAGGGAAGTCAGCCCCAGCATTTT
CDR3 protein: CASSFEGSQPQHF
V gene: TRBV7-8
D gene: -
clone size: many
J gene: TRBJ1-5

CDR3 DNA: TGCAGCGTTGAGGTCCCAGGGGCTGAAAAACTGTTTTTT
CDR3 protein: CSVEVPGAEKLFF
V gene: TRBV29-1
D gene: -
clone size: few
J gene: TRBJ1-4

CDR3 DNA: TGTGCCAGCAGCTTGGGTTTGGGACTAGCGTGGAACGAGCAGTACTTC
CDR3 protein: CASSLGLGLAWNEQYF
V gene: TRBV5-6
D gene: TRBD2
clone size: few
J gene: TRBJ2-7

CDR3 DNA: TGCAGTGCTAGAGCTGTCGGTGTGAACACTGAAGCTTTCTTT
CDR3 protein: CSARAVGVNTEAFF
V gene: TRBV20-1
D gene: -
clone size: many
J gene: TRBJ1-1

CDR3 DNA: TGTGCCAGCAGACCCATGATCGCCAACGAGCAGTACTTC
CDR3 protein: CASRPMIANEQYF
V gene: TRBV28
D gene: -
clone size: -
J gene: TRBJ2-7

CDR3 DNA: TGTGCCACCAGTTCCCAAGGCTCCGCTGAAGCTTTCTTT
CDR3 protein: CATSSQGSAEAFF
V gene: TRBV15
D gene: -
clone size: -
J gene: TRBJ1-1

CDR3 DNA: TGTGCCAGCAGCTTACCAAGGGGGGCAGGGAACACTGAAGCTTTCTTT
CDR3 protein: CASSLPRGAGNTEAFF
V gene: TRBV11-2
D gene: -
clone size: many
J gene: TRBJ1-1

CDR3 DNA: TGTGCCAGCTCACCTGTAAAGGCCATGGGGATAACTGAAGCTTTCTTT
CDR3 protein: CASSPVKAMGITEAFF
V gene: TRBV18
D gene: -
clone size: few
J gene: TRBJ1-1